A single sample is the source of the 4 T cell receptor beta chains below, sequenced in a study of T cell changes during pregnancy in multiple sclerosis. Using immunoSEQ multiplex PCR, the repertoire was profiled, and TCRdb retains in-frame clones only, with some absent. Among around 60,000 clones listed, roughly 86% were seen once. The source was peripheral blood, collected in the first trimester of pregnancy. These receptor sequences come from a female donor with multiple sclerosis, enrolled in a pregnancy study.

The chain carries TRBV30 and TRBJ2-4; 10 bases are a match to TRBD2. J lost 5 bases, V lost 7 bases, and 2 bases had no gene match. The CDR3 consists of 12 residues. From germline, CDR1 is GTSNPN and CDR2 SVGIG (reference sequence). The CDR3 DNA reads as TGTGCCTTTGGACTAGCGGAAAACATTCAGTACTTC. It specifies CAFGLAENIQYF.

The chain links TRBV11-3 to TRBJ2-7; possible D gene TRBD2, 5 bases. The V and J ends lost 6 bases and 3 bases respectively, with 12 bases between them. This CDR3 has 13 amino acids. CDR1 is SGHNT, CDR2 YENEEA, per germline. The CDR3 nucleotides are TGTGCCAGCAGTTCCAACCGGGGCTACGAGCAGTACTTC. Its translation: CASSSNRGYEQYF. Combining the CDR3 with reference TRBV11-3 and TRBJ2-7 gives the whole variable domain EAGVVQSPRYKIIEKKQPVAFWCNPISGHNTLYWYLQNLGQGPELLIRYENEEAVDDSQLPKDRFSAERLKGVDSTLKIQPAELGDSAVYLCASSSNRGYEQYFGPGTRLTVT.

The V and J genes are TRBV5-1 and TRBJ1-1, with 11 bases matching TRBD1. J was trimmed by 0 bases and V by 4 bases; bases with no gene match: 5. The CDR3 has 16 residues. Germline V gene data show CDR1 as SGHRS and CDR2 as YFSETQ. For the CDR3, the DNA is TGCGCCAGCAGCCAGGGACAGGGGGTAATGAACACTGAAGCTTTCTTT. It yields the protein CASSQGQGVMNTEAFF.

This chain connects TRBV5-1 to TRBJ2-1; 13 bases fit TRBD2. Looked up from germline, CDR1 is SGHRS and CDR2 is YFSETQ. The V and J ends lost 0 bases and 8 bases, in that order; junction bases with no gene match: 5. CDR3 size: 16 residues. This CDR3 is CASSLVGTSGIDEQFF. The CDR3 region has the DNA TGCGCCAGCAGCTTGGTGGGGACTAGCGGGATCGATGAGCAGTTCTTC.